One T cell receptor beta chain is described in this entry. Its antigen remains unknown. The sample comes from a study of PD-1 blockade in classical Hodgkin lymphoma. In the study overall: Every 2 weeks, patients got 3 mg/kg intravenous nivolumab. Study results and limitations: Reasons behind the repertoire differences stay unclear, perhaps disease activity or earlier therapy. Those achieving complete response showed baseline diversity like newly diagnosed patients. Newly diagnosed patients reportedly had lower baseline TCR diversity than healthy donors.

V was trimmed by 0 bases and J by 3 bases, leaving 5 bases between them. Germline loops: CDR1 SGHKS, CDR2 YYEKEE (reference sequence). This CDR3 spans 13 amino acids. Noted time point: cycle 4 day 1 (C4D1), after 6 weeks of nivolumab. Every one of the patients relapsed after autologous stem cell transplantation (brentuximab vedotin exposure was variable). Repertoires were generated with immunoSEQ multiplex PCR, while TCRdb's copy carries only in-frame clones and drops some. The data show around 100,000 clones, with around nine tenths seen just once and approximately 2.9% held by the top ten. The TCR originated in a human donor with classical Hodgkin lymphoma. The chain links TRBV5-5 to TRBJ2-3, with D hard to call. This material consisted of peripheral blood mononuclear cells (PBMCs), taken before the fourth cycle of nivolumab. Here the CDR3 reads CASSLVATDTQYF. CDR3 in DNA: TGTGCCAGCAGCTTGGTGGCGACAGATACGCAGTATTTT.